Listed below are T cell receptor beta chains from one sample, sequenced in a study of blood T cell repertoires in COVID-19. Profiling relied on immunoSEQ multiplex PCR, and the TCRdb table lists in-frame clones only, not all of them. The table lists approximately 300,000 clones, roughly nine tenths of them singletons. Sequenced sample: PBMCs or T cells enriched from blood (not recorded which). The receptors were gathered from a woman aged 25 to 39 who had recovered from COVID-19. CDR3s include the opening cysteine and the closing phenylalanine or tryptophan. The D gene is left open where the match is weak. Expanded clones get a size class; other rows say once, few or many, or leave the size out.

clone_size j_call d_call v_call cdr3_aa cdr3_nt
. TRBJ2-6 . TRBV2 CASTEEATNVLTF TGTGCCAGCACGGAAGAGGCGACCAACGTCCTGACTTTC
. TRBJ1-2 TRBD1 TRBV7-3 CASSLEGGANYGYTF TGTGCCAGCAGCTTAGAAGGGGGCGCAAACTATGGCTACACCTTC
. TRBJ1-2 TRBD1 TRBV19 CASIKSSGQNLYGYTF TGTGCCAGTATCAAATCCTCGGGACAGAATCTCTATGGCTACACCTTC
. TRBJ2-1 . TRBV18 CASSPQRAGNNEQFF TGTGCCAGCTCACCACAGCGGGCGGGTAACAATGAGCAGTTCTTC
once TRBJ1-1 . TRBV7-9 CASSLASGNTEAFF TGTGCCAGCAGCTTAGCATCAGGGAACACTGAAGCTTTCTTT
. TRBJ2-3 TRBD1 TRBV19 CASSNRNRGPTDTQYF TGTGCCAGTAGTAACCGGAACAGGGGGCCGACAGATACGCAGTATTTT
once TRBJ2-7 . TRBV4-2 CASSHRESYEQYF TGTGCCAGCAGCCATCGGGAGTCCTACGAGCAGTACTTC
. TRBJ1-6 . TRBV10-2 CASQNQGRTYNSPLHF TGCGCCAGCCAGAACCAGGGGCGGACCTATAATTCACCCCTCCACTTT
. TRBJ1-5 . TRBV5-4 CASSLEREGTPQHF TGTGCCAGCAGCTTGGAGCGGGAGGGGACGCCCCAGCATTTT
. TRBJ1-6 . TRBV7-2 CASRGQQASSLHF TGTGCCAGCAGAGGACAACAGGCCTCATCCCTCCACTTT
. TRBJ1-1 . TRBV5-8 CASSRRGSLNTEAFF TGTGCCAGCAGCCGTCGGGGTTCTCTGAACACTGAAGCTTTCTTT
few TRBJ1-3 . TRBV5-1 CASSPLAGSGNTIYF TGCGCCAGCAGCCCGCTGGCGGGGTCTGGAAACACCATATATTTT
. TRBJ2-5 TRBD1 TRBV3-1/TRBV3-2 CASSQGVWGQGALETQYF TGTGCCAGCAGCCAAGGGGTTTGGGGACAGGGGGCATTAGAGACCCAGTACTTC
few TRBJ2-7 TRBD2 TRBV4-2 CASSQAAGDSYEQYF TGTGCCAGCAGCCAAGCAGCGGGGGACTCCTACGAGCAGTACTTC